Listed below are T cell receptor beta chains from one sample, sequenced in a study of shared clonotypes between healthy human individuals. Method: immunoSEQ multiplex PCR; TCRdb's copy keeps in-frame clones and lacks some. Of 400,000 to 500,000 clones listed, 79% were seen once; the top ten hold less than 15%. Sequencing was carried out using PBMCs. These TCRs come from a woman in her 40s in good health. Some clones in this sample may be carry-over from other donors' samples. CDR3s include the opening cysteine and the closing phenylalanine or tryptophan. The D gene is left open where the match is weak.

CDR3 DNA: TGTGCCTGGAGTGTATTCTCCCCGGGAGTCTATCAAGAGACCCAGTACTTC; CDR3 protein: CAWSVFSPGVYQETQYF; J gene: TRBJ2-5; D gene: .; V gene: TRBV30; CDR3 length: 17
CDR3 DNA: TGTGCCAGCACCAAACTAGCGGGAGGAGGTGGCGGGGAGCTGTTTTTT; CDR3 protein: CASTKLAGGGGGELFF; J gene: TRBJ2-2; D gene: TRBD2; V gene: TRBV2; CDR3 length: 16
CDR3 DNA: TGTGCCAGCAGTTTAGGTTGGCGGGAGGACAATGAGCAGTTCTTC; CDR3 protein: CASSLGWREDNEQFF; J gene: TRBJ2-1; D gene: TRBD2; V gene: TRBV27; CDR3 length: 15
CDR3 DNA: TGTGCCAGCAGCTTAGAGGGGGGGGCCTCTGGAAACACCATATATTTT; CDR3 protein: CASSLEGGASGNTIYF; J gene: TRBJ1-3; D gene: .; V gene: TRBV7-6; CDR3 length: 16
CDR3 DNA: TGTGCCAGTAGTAAGGATGGCGGGAGGGCCGAACCTGGTGAGCAGTTCTTC; CDR3 protein: CASSKDGGRAEPGEQFF; J gene: TRBJ2-1; D gene: TRBD2; V gene: TRBV19; CDR3 length: 17
CDR3 DNA: TGTGCCAGCTCACCCATGGGGGACAGGGGGGGCGATGAGCAGTTCTTC; CDR3 protein: CASSPMGDRGGDEQFF; J gene: TRBJ2-1; D gene: TRBD1; V gene: TRBV18; CDR3 length: 16
CDR3 DNA: TGTGCCAGCACCTGGGGGGGGCCCCGGGAGACCCAGTACTTC; CDR3 protein: CASTWGGPRETQYF; J gene: TRBJ2-5; D gene: .; V gene: TRBV6-9; CDR3 length: 14
CDR3 DNA: TGTGCCAGCAGCTTGGCGGGTAGTATCAACAATGAGCAGTTCTTC; CDR3 protein: CASSLAGSINNEQFF; J gene: TRBJ2-1; D gene: .; V gene: TRBV5-5; CDR3 length: 15
CDR3 DNA: TGTGCCAGCAGCGCCCAGTATACCGGGGAGCTGTTTTTT; CDR3 protein: CASSAQYTGELFF; J gene: TRBJ2-2; D gene: .; V gene: TRBV11-2; CDR3 length: 13
CDR3 DNA: TGTGCCAGCAGCTTAGCGGGACAGGGAATCCCAAAACTGTTTTTT; CDR3 protein: CASSLAGQGIPKLFF; J gene: TRBJ1-4; D gene: TRBD1; V gene: TRBV7-9; CDR3 length: 15
CDR3 DNA: TGTGCCAGTAGTATAGCGGCAGGGATGAACACTGAAGCTTTCTTT; CDR3 protein: CASSIAAGMNTEAFF; J gene: TRBJ1-1; D gene: .; V gene: TRBV19; CDR3 length: 15
CDR3 DNA: TGTGCCAGCAGCTCACAGTCCGGGTCCGGGGAGCTGTTTTTT; CDR3 protein: CASSSQSGSGELFF; J gene: TRBJ2-2; D gene: .; V gene: TRBV11-2; CDR3 length: 14
CDR3 DNA: TGTGCCAGCAGCTTCGGCCGGATGGGGACCGGGGAGCTGTTTTTT; CDR3 protein: CASSFGRMGTGELFF; J gene: TRBJ2-2; D gene: .; V gene: TRBV7-9; CDR3 length: 15
CDR3 DNA: TGTGCCAGCACTAGCGGATCCTACAATGAGCAGTTCTTC; CDR3 protein: CASTSGSYNEQFF; J gene: TRBJ2-1; D gene: TRBD2; V gene: TRBV2; CDR3 length: 13